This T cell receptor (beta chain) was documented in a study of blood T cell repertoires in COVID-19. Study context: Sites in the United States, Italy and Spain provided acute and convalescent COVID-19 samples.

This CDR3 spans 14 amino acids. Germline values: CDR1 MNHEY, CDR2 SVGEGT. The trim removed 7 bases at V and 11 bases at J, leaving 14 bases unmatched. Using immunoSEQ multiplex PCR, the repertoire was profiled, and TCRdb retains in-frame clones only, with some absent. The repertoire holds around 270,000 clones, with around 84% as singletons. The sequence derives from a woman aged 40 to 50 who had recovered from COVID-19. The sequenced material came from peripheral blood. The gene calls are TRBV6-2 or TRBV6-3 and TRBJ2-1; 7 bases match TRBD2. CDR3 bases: TGTGCCAGCACCCCCTACGGGGAGCGGGGAAAGCAGTTCTTC. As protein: CASTPYGERGKQFF.